The clone carrying this TCR beta chain was recorded a few times. Antigen: not known. These data originate in a study of cytomegalovirus exposure and HLA in healthy donors. Findings and caveats of the study: Cytomegalovirus-associated TCR beta chains were listed, numbering 150 to 200. Data from an earlier analysis indicated that most TCR beta V segments were productive either about 87% or about 30% of the time.

The PCR was carried out with 60 Vbeta primers and 13 Jbeta primers. TCRdb keeps only in-frame clones here, not all; method: immunoSEQ multiplex PCR. The sample has about 180,000 clones; over 65% are singletons. Sequenced sample: PBMCs. The sequence was collected from a man in his 60s in good health and CMV-seronegative.

In DNA form, the CDR3 reads TGTGCCAGCAGCAAACCGGGACAGGGATTCCACGAGCAGTACTTC. Translated, it gives CASSKPGQGFHEQYF. The gene calls are TRBV5-4 and TRBJ2-7, with TRBD1 identical over 9 bases. The length of the CDR3 is 15 residues. Per the germline V gene, CDR1 is SGHNT and CDR2 is YYREEE (reference sequence). V shed 4 bases and J 5 bases; nucleotides not matched to a gene: 10.